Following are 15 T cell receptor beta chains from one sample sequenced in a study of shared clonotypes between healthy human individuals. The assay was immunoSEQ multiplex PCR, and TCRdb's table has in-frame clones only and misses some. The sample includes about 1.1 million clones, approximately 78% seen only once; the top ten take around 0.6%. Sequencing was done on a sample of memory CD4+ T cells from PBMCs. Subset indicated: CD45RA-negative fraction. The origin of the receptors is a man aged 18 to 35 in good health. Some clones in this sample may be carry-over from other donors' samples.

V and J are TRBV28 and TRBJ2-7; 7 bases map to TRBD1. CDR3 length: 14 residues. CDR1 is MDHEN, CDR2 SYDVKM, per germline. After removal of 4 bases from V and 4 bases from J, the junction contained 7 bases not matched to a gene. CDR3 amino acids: CASSSLPGQYEQYF. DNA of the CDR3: TGTGCCAGCAGTTCTCTCCCGGGACAGTACGAGCAGTACTTC.

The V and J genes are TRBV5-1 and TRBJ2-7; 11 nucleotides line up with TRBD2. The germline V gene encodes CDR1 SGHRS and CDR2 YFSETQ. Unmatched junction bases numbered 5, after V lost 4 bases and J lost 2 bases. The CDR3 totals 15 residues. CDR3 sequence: CASSAGTSGAYEQYF. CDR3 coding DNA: TGCGCCAGCAGCGCGGGGACTAGCGGAGCCTACGAGCAGTACTTC.

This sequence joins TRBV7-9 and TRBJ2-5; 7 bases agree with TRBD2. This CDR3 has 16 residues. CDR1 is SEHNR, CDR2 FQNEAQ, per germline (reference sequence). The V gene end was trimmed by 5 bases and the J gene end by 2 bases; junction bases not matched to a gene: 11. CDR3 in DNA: TGTGCCAGCAGCCCACGGGGTAGCGGGTGGCAAGAGACCCAGTACTTC. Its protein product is CASSPRGSGWQETQYF.

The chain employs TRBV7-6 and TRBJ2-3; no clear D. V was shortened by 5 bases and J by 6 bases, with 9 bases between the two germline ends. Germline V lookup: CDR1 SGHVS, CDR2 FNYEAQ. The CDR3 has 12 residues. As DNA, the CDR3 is TGTGCCAGCAGCGCTCGATGGGATACGCAGTATTTT. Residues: CASSARWDTQYF.

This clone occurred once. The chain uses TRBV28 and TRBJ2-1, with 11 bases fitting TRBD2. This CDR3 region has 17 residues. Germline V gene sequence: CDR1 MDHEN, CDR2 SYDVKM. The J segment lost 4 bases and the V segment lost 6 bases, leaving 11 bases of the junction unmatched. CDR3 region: CASSAGPSGRTYNEQFF. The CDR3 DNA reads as TGTGCCAGCAGCGCAGGTCCTAGCGGGAGGACTTACAATGAGCAGTTCTTC.

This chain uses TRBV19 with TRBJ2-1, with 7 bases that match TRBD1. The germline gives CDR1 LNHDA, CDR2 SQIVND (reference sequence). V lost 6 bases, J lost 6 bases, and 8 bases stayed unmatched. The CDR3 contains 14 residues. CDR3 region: CASSPGQKSNEQFF. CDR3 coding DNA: TGTGCCAGTAGCCCGGGACAGAAAAGCAATGAGCAGTTCTTC.

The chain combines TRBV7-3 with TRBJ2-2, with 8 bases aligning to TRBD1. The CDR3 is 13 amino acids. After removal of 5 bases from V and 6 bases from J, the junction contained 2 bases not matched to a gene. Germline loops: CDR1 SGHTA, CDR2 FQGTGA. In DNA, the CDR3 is TGTGCCAGCAGCCAACAGGGGGCCGGGGAGCTGTTTTTT. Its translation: CASSQQGAGELFF. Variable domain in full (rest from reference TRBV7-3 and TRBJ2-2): GAGVSQTPSNKVTEKGKYVELRCDPISGHTALYWYRQSLGQGPEFLIYFQGTGAADDSGLPNDRFFAVRPEGSVSTLKIQRTERGDSAVYLCASSQQGAGELFFGEGSRLTVL.

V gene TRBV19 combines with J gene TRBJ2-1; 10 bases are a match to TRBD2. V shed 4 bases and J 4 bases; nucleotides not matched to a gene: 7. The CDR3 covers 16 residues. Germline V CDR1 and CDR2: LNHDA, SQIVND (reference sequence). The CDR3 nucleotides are TGTGCCAGTAGTACGAGTAGCGGGAGGAGGTACAATGAGCAGTTCTTC. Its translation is CASSTSSGRRYNEQFF.

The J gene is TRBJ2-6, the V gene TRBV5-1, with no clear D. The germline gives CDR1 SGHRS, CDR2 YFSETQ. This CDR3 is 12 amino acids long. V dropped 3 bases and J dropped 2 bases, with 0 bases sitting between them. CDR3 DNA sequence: TGCGCCAGCAGCTCTGGGGCCAACGTCCTGACTTTC. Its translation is CASSSGANVLTF.

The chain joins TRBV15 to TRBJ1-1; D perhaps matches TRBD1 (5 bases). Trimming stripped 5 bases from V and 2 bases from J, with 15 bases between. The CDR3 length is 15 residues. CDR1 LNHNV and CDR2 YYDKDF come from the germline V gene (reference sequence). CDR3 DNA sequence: TGTGCCACCAGCCATAGAGCTAGGGACAACACTGAAGCTTTCTTT. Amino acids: CATSHRARDNTEAFF.

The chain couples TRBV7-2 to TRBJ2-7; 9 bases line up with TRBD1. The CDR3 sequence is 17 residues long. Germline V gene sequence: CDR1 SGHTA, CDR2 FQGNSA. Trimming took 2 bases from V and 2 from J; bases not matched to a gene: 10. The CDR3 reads CASSLSISRDRAYEQYF. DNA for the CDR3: TGTGCCAGCAGCTTATCGATCAGTCGGGACAGGGCCTACGAGCAGTACTTC.

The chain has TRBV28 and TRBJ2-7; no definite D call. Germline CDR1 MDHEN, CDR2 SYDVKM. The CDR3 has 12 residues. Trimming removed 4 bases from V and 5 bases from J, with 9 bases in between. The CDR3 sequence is CASSSPSHEQYF. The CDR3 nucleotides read TGTGCCAGCAGTTCCCCATCCCACGAGCAGTACTTC.

The CDR3 loop reads CASSPGANTGELFF. CDR3 coding DNA: TGCGCCAGCAGCCCCGGGGCGAACACCGGGGAGCTGTTTTTT. This chain connects TRBV5-1 to TRBJ2-2, with D possibly matching TRBD2 (5 bases). Trimming left V 4 bases short and J 0 bases short, with 7 bases between. The length of the CDR3 is 14 residues. CDR1 and CDR2 (germline): SGHRS, YFSETQ.

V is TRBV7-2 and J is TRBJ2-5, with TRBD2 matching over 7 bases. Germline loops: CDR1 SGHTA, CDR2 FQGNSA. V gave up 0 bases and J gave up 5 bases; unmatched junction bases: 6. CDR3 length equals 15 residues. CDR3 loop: CASSLAGGPGETQYF. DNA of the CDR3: TGTGCCAGCAGCTTAGCGGGAGGGCCCGGGGAGACCCAGTACTTC.

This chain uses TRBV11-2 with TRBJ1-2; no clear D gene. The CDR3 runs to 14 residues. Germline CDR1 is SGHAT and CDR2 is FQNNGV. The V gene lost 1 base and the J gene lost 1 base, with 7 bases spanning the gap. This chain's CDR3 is CASSLAGFNYGYTF. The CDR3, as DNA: TGTGCCAGCAGCTTAGCGGGATTTAACTATGGCTACACCTTC.